Given below is one T cell receptor beta chain in context. The data belong to a study of blood T cell repertoires in COVID-19. Some clones are missing from TCRdb's copy, which holds only in-frame ones; the method was immunoSEQ multiplex PCR. Of 15,000 to 20,000 clones listed, approximately 93% are singletons. The CDR3 is 15 amino acids. V lost 1 base to trimming and J lost 4 bases; unmatched junction nucleotides: 4. Germline CDR1 SGHRS, CDR2 YFSETQ. This sequence was found in a human donor in a cohort sampled during active COVID-19. The chain uses TRBV5-1 and TRBJ1-1, with 10 positions matching TRBD1. Sequenced input: peripheral blood. CDR3 DNA sequence: TGCGCCAGCAGCTTGACGGGACAGGGGACCACTGAAGCTTTCTTT. Protein product: CASSLTGQGTTEAFF. Together with reference TRBV5-1 and TRBJ1-1, the CDR3 gives the full variable domain: KAGVTQTPRYLIKTRGQQVTLSCSPISGHRSVSWYQQTPGQGLQFLFEYFSETQRNKGNFPGRFSGRQFSNSRSEMNVSTLELGDSALYLCASSLTGQGTTEAFFGQGTRLTVV.